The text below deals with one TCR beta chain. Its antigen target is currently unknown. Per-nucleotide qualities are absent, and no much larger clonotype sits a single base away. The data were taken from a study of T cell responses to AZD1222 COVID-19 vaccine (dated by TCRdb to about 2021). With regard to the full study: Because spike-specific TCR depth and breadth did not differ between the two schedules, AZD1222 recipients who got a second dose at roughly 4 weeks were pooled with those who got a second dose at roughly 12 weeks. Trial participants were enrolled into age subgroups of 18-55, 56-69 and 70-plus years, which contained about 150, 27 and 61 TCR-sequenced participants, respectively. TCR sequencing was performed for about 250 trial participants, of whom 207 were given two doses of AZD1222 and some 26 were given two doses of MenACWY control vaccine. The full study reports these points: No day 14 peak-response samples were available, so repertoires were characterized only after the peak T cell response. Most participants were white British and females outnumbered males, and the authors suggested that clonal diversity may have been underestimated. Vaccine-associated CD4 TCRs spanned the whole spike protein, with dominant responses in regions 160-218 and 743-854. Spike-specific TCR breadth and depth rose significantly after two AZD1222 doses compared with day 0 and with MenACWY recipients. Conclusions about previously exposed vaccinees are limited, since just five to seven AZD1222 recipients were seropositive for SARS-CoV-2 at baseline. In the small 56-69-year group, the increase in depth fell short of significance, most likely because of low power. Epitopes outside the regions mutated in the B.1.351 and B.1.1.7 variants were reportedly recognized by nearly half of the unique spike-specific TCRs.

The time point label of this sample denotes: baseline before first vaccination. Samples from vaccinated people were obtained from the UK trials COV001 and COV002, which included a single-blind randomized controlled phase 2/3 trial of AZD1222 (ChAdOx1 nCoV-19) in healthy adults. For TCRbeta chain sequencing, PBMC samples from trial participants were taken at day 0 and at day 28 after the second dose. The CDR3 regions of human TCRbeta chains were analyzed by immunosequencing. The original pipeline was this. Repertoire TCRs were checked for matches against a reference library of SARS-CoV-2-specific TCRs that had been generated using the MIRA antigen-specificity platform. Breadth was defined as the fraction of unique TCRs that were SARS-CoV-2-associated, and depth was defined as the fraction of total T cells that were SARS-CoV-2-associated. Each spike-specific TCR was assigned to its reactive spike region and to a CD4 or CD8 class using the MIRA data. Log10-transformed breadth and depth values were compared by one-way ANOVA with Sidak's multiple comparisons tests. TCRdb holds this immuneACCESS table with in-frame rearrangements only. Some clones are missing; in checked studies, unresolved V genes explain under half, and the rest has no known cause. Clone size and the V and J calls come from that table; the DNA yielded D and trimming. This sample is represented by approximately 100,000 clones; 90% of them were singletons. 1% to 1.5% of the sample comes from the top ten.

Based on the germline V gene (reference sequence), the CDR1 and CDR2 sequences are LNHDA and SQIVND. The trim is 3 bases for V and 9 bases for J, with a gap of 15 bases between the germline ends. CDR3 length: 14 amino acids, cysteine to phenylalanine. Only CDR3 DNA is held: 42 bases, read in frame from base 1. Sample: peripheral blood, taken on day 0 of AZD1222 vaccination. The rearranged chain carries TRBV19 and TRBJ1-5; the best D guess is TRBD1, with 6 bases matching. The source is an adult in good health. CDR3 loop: CASSMGRGPRPQHF. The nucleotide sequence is TGTGCCAGTAGTATGGGGCGGGGGCCGCGGCCCCAGCATTTT. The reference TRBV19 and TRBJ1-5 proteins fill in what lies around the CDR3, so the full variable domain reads DGGITQSPKYLFRKEGQNVTLSCEQNLNHDAMYWYRQDPGQGLRLIYYSQIVNDFQKGDIAEGYSVSREKKESFPLTVTSAQKNPTAFYLCASSMGRGPRPQHFGDGTRLSIL.